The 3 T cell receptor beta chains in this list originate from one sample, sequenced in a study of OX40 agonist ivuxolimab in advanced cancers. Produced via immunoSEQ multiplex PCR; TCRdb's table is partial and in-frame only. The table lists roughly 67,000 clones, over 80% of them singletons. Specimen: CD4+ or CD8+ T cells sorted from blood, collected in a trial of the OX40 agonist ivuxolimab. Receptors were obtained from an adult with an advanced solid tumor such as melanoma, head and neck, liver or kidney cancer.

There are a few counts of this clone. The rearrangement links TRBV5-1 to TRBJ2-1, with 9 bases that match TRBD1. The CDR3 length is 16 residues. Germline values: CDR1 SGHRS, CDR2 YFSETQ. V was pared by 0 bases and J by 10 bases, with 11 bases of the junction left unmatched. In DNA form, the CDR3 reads TGCGCCAGCAGCTTGGAAAGCCGGGACAGGGAGAGAGAGCAGTTCTTC. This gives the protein CASSLESRDREREQFF. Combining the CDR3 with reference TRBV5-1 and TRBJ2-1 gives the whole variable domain KAGVTQTPRYLIKTRGQQVTLSCSPISGHRSVSWYQQTPGQGLQFLFEYFSETQRNKGNFPGRFSGRQFSNSRSEMNVSTLELGDSALYLCASSLESRDREREQFFGPGTRLTVL.

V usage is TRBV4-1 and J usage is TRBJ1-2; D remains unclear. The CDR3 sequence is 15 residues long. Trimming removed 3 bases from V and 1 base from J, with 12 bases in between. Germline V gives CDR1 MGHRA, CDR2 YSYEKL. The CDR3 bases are TGCGCCAGCAGCCAGGCCCCCCACGGTAACTATGGCTACACCTTC. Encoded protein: CASSQAPHGNYGYTF.

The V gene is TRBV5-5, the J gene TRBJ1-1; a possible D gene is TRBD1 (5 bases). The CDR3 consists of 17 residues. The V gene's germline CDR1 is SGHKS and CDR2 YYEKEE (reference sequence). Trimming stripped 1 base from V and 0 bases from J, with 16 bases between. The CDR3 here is CASSLKAGSAMNTEAFF. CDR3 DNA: TGTGCCAGCAGCTTGAAAGCAGGGAGCGCCATGAACACTGAAGCTTTCTTT. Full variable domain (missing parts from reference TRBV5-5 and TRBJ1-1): DAGVTQSPTHLIKTRGQQVTLRCSPISGHKSVSWYQQVLGQGPQFIFQYYEKEERGRGNFPDRFSARQFPNYSSELNVNALLLGDSALYLCASSLKAGSAMNTEAFFGQGTRLTVV.